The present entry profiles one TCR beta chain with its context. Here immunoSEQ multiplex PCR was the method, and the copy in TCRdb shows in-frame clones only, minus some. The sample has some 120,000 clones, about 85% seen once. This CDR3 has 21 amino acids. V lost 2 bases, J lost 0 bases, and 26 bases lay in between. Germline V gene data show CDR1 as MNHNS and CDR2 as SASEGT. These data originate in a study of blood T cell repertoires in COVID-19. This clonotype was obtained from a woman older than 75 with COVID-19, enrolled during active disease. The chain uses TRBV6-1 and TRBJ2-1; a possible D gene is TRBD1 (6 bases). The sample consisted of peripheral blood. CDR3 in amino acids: CASSERYLVGHNRRSYNEQFF. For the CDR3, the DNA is TGTGCCAGCAGTGAAAGGTATCTGGTGGGACACAATCGTCGCTCCTACAATGAGCAGTTCTTC.